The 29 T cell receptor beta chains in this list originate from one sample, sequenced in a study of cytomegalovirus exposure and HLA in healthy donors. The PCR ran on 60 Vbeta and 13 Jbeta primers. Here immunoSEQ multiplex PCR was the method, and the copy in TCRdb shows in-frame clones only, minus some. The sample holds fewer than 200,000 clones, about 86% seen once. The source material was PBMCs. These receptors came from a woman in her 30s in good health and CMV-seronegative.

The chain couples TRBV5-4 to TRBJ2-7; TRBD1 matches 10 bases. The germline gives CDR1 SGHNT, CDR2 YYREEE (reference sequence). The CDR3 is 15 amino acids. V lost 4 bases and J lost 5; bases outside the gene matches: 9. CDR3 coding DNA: TGTGCCAGCAGCCTGGCGGACAGGGGGTTCGACGAGCAGTACTTC. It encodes CASSLADRGFDEQYF.

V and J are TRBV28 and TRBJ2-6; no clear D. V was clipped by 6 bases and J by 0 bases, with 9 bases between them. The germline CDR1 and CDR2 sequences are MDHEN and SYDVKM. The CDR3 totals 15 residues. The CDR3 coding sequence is TGTGCCAGCAGACCACCAGACTCTGGGGCCAACGTCCTGACTTTC. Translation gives CASRPPDSGANVLTF.

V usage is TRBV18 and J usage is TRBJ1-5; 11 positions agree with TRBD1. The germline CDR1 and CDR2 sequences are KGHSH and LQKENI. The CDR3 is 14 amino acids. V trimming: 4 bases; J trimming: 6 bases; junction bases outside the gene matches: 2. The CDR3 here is CASSRDRGTQPQHF. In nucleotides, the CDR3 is TGTGCCAGCTCACGGGACAGGGGGACTCAGCCCCAGCATTTT. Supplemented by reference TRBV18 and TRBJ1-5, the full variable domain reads NAGVMQNPRHLVRRRGQEARLRCSPMKGHSHVYWYRQLPEEGLKFMVYLQKENIIDESGMPKERFSAEFPKEGPSILRIQQVVRGDSAAYFCASSRDRGTQPQHFGDGTRLSIL.

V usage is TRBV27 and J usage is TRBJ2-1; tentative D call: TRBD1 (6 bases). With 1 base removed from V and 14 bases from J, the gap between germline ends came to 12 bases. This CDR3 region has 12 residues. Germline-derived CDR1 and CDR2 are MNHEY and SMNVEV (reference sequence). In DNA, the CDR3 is TGTGCCAGCAGTTTATTGGGCAGGGGTGAGTTCTTC. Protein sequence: CASSLLGRGEFF.

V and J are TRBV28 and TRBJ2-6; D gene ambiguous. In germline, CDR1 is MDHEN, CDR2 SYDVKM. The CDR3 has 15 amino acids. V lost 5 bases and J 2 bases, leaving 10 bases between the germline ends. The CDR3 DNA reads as TGTGCCAGCAGTAGCCCTGGAGCTGGGGCCAACGTCCTGACTTTC. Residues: CASSSPGAGANVLTF.

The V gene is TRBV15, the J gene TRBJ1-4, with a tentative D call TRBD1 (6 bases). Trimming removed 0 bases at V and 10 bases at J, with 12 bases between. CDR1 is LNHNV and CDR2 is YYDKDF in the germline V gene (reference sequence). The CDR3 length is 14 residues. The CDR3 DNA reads TGTGCCACCAGCAGAGATTTAGGACAGATAAAACTGTTTTTT. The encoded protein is CATSRDLGQIKLFF. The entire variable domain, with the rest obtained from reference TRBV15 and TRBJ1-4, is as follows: DAMVIQNPRYQVTQFGKPVTLSCSQTLNHNVMYWYQQKSSQAPKLLFHYYDKDFNNEADTPDNFQSRRPNTSFCFLDIRSPGLGDTAMYLCATSRDLGQIKLFFGSGTQLSVL.

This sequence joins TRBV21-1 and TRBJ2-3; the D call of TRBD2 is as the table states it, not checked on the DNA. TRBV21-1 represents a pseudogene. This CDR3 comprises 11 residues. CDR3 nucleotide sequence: TGTGCCAGCAGCCGGCCGGGTACGCAGTATTTT. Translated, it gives CASSRPGTQYF.

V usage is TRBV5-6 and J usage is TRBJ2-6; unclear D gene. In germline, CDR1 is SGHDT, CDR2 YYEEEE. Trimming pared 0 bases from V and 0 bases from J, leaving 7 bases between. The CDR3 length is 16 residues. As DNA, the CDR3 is TGTGCCAGCAGCTTGGACAGACACTCTGGGGCCAACGTCCTGACTTTC. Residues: CASSLDRHSGANVLTF.

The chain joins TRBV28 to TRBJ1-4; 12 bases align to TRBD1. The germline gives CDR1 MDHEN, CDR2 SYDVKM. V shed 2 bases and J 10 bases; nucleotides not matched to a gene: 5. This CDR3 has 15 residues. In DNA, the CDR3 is TGTGCCAGCAGTTTAGACCGGGACAGGGGGCCAAAACTGTTTTTT. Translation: CASSLDRDRGPKLFF.

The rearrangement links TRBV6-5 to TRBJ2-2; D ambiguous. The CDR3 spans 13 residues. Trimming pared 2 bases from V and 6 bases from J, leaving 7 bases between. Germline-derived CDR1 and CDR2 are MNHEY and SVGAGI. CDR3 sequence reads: CASSYTASGELFF. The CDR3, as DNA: TGTGCCAGCAGTTACACAGCATCCGGGGAGCTGTTTTTT.

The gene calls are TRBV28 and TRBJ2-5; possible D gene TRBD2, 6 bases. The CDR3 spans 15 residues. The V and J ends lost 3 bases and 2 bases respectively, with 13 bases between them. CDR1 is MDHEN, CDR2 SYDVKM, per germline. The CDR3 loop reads CASSFPPGGQETQYF. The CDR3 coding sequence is TGTGCCAGCAGTTTCCCCCCCGGAGGGCAAGAGACCCAGTACTTC.

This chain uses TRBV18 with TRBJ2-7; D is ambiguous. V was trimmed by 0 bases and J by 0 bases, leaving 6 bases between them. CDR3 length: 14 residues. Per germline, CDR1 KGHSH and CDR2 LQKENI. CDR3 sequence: CASSPPSVSYEQYF. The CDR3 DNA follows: TGTGCCAGCTCACCACCTTCCGTCTCCTACGAGCAGTACTTC.

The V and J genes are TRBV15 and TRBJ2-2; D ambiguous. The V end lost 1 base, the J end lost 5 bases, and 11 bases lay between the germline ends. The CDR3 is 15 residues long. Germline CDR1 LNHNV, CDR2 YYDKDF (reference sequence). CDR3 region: CATSRAGLRTGELFF. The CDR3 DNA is TGTGCCACCAGCAGAGCCGGTCTGAGAACCGGGGAGCTGTTTTTT. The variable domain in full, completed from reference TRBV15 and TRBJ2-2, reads DAMVIQNPRYQVTQFGKPVTLSCSQTLNHNVMYWYQQKSSQAPKLLFHYYDKDFNNEADTPDNFQSRRPNTSFCFLDIRSPGLGDTAMYLCATSRAGLRTGELFFGEGSRLTVL.

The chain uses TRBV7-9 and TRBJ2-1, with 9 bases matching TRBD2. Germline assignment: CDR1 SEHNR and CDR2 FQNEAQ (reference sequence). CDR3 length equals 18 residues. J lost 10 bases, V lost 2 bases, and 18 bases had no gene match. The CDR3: CASSLFHGGRAEMYEQFF. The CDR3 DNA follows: TGTGCCAGCAGCTTATTCCACGGCGGGAGGGCCGAGATGTACGAGCAGTTCTTC.

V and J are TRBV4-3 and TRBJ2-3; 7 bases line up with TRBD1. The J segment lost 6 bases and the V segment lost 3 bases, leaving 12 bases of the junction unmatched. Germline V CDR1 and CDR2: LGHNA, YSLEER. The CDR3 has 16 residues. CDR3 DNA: TGCGCCAGCAGCCAGGTCGGACAGGCCCTCGGGGATACGCAGTATTTT. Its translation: CASSQVGQALGDTQYF.

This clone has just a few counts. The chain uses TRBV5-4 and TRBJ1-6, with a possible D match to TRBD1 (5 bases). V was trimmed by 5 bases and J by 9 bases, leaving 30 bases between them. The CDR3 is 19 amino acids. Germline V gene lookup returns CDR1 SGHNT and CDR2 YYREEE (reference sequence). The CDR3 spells CASSDGIRLEGYSSSPLHF. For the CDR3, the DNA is TGTGCCAGCAGTGATGGCATTCGTTTGGAGGGGTACTCAAGTTCACCCCTCCACTTT.

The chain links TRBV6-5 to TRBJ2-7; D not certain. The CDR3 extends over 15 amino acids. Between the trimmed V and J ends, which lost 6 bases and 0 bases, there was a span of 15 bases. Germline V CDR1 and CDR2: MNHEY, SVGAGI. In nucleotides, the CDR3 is TGTGCCAGCAGACCTCTAGACTCAACCTCCTACGAGCAGTACTTC. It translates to CASRPLDSTSYEQYF.

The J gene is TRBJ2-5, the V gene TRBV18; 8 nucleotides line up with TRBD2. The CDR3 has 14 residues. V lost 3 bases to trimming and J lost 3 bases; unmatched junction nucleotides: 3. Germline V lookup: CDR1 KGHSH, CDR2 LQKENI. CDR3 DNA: TGTGCCAGCTCACCGAGCGGGGGAAAAGAGACCCAGTACTTC. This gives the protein CASSPSGGKETQYF.

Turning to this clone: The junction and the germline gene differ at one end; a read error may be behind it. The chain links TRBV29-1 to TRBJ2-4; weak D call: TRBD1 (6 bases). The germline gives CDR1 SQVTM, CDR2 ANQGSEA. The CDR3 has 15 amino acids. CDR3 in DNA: TGCAGCGTTGAACCACAGGGTCTAGCCAAAAACAGTCAGTACTTC. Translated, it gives CSVEPQGLAKNSQYF.

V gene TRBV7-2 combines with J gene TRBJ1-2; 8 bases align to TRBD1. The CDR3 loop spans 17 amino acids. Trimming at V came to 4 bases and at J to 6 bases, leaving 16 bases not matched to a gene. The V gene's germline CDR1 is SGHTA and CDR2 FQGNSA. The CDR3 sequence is CASSSKRTGRGEDGYTF. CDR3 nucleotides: TGTGCCAGCAGCTCCAAACGGACAGGGCGCGGGGAGGATGGCTACACCTTC.

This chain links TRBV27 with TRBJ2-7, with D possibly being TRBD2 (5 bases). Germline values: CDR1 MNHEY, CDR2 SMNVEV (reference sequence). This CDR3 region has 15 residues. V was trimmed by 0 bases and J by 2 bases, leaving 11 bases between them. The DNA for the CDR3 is TGTGCCAGCAGTTTATCGGTAGGGAGTCCCTACGAGCAGTACTTC. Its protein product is CASSLSVGSPYEQYF.

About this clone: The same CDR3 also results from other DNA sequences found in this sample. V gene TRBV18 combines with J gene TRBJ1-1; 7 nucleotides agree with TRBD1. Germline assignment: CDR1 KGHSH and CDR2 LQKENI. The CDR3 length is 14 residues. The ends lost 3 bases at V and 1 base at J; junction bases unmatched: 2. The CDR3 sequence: CASSPPGGNTEAFF. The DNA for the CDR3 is TGTGCCAGCTCACCCCCAGGGGGGAACACTGAAGCTTTCTTT. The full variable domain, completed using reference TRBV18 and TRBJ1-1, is NAGVMQNPRHLVRRRGQEARLRCSPMKGHSHVYWYRQLPEEGLKFMVYLQKENIIDESGMPKERFSAEFPKEGPSILRIQQVVRGDSAAYFCASSPPGGNTEAFFGQGTRLTVV.

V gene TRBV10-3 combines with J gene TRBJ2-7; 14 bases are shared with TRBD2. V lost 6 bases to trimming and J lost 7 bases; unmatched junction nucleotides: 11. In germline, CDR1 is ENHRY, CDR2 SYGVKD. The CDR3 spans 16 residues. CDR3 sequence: CAIRGTSGSRVGEQYF. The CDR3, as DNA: TGTGCCATCAGAGGGACTAGCGGGAGTAGGGTGGGGGAGCAGTACTTC.

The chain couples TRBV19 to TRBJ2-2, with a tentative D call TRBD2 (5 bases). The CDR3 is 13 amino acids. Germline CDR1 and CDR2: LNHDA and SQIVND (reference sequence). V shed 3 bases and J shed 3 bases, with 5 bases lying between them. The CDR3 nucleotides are TGTGCCAGTAGTATCGGGGACACCGGGGAGCTGTTTTTT. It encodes CASSIGDTGELFF.

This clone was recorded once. CDR3 in DNA: TGTGCCTGGACCAAGATGAAAGGACAGGGAAACCCCTACGAGCAGTACTTC. Translation: CAWTKMKGQGNPYEQYF. The chain couples TRBV30 to TRBJ2-7, with 8 bases fitting TRBD1. The germline CDR1 and CDR2 sequences are GTSNPN and SVGIG (reference sequence). The length of the CDR3 is 17 residues. V lost 4 bases and J lost 2; bases outside the gene matches: 16.

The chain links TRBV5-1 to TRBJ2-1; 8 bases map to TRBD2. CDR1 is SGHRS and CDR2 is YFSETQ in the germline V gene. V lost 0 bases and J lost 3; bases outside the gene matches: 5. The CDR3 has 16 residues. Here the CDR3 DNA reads TGCGCCAGCAGCTTGGAGGGACTAGGTAACTACAATGAGCAGTTCTTC. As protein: CASSLEGLGNYNEQFF. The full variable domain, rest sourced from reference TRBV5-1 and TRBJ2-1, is KAGVTQTPRYLIKTRGQQVTLSCSPISGHRSVSWYQQTPGQGLQFLFEYFSETQRNKGNFPGRFSGRQFSNSRSEMNVSTLELGDSALYLCASSLEGLGNYNEQFFGPGTRLTVL.

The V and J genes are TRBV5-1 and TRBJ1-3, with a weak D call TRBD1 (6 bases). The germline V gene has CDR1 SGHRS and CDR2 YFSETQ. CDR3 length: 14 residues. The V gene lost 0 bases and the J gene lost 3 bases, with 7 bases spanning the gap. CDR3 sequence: CASSLADSGNTIYF. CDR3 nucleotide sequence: TGCGCCAGCAGCTTGGCGGACAGTGGAAACACCATATATTTT.

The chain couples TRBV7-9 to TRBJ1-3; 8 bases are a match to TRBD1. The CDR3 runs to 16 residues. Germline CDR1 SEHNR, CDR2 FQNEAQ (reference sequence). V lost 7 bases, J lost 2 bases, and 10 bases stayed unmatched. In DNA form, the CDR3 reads TGTGCCAGCACCCGACAGGGGAGTTCTGCTGGAAACACCATATATTTT. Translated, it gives CASTRQGSSAGNTIYF.

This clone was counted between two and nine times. The CDR3 here is CASRARQGNQPQHF. As DNA, the CDR3 is TGTGCCAGCAGGGCCCGACAGGGAAATCAGCCCCAGCATTTT. The V and J genes are TRBV6-5 and TRBJ1-5; 7 bases are a match to TRBD1. J gave up 4 bases and V 6 bases, and 6 bases lay outside the gene matches. Per germline, CDR1 MNHEY and CDR2 SVGAGI. The length of the CDR3 is 14 residues.